This T cell receptor beta chain was sequenced for a study of blood T cells in healthy people across ages. Study-wide points: The percentage of naive T cells correlated strongly with TCR beta diversity. PBMCs left unsorted prevented a conclusive naive versus antigen-experienced comparison. Donors of long life had a larger count of naive CD4+ cells and greater diversity than aged donors.

Primers used in a second PCR of roughly 6 to 11 cycles were a sample-barcoded 5' primer and a J-beta primer mix. Every single cDNA molecule received a tag from a template-switch adaptor with 12 random nucleotides. TCRdb reanalysed the 5' RACE reads using MiXCR and keeps one entry per CDR3 protein. The sample holds around 580,000 distinct CDR3 sequences, around half seen once. Per the germline V gene, CDR1 is SQVTM and CDR2 is ANQGSEA. The CDR3 is made up of 12 amino acids. About this clonotype itself: What it binds is unknown. One junction end does not reproduce the germline sequence, and a read error may be involved.

Sequencing used blood. This chain uses TRBV29-1 with TRBJ2-5, with D tentatively TRBD1 or TRBD2 (5 bases each). The sequence was obtained from an elderly man in good health. The CDR3 protein is CSVATGQGTQYF. DNA for the CDR3: TGCAGCGTTGCCACGGGGCAAGGGACCCAGTACTTC.